The 19 T cell receptor beta chains reported below all come from one sample, sequenced in a study of OX40 agonist ivuxolimab in advanced cancers. Using immunoSEQ multiplex PCR, the repertoire was profiled, and TCRdb retains in-frame clones only, with some absent. The sample yields approximately 48,000 clones, around 87% seen once. The sequences come from CD4+ or CD8+ T cells sorted from blood, collected in a trial of the OX40 agonist ivuxolimab. All receptors derive from an adult with an advanced solid tumor such as melanoma, head and neck, liver or kidney cancer.

The chain employs TRBV4-3 and TRBJ2-7; D is unclear. The V and J ends lost 0 bases and 0 bases respectively, with 12 bases between them. Germline V gives CDR1 LGHNA, CDR2 YSLEER. This CDR3 contains 16 residues. The CDR3 nucleotides are TGCGCCAGCAGCCAAGATATCACAAAACACTCCTACGAGCAGTACTTC. Protein: CASSQDITKHSYEQYF.

V is TRBV9 and J is TRBJ1-2, with 7 bases lining up with TRBD1. This CDR3 has 14 residues. Germline V gene data show CDR1 as SGDLS and CDR2 as YYNGEE. Trimming cost V 0 bases and J 5 bases; bases outside gene matches: 4. The CDR3 DNA sequence: TGTGCCAGCAGCGTAGGAGGGGGCTCTTATGGCTACACCTTC. Its protein product is CASSVGGGSYGYTF.

This clone ranks as medium-sized (0.01 to 0.1%). The chain recombines TRBV15 with TRBJ2-2, with TRBD2 matching over 12 bases. The CDR3 is 15 amino acids. Germline CDR1 LNHNV, CDR2 YYDKDF (reference sequence). The V segment lost 7 bases and the J segment 2 bases; nucleotides outside the gene matches: 2. CDR3 protein: CATMTSGSNTGELFF. CDR3 DNA sequence: TGTGCCACCATGACTAGCGGGAGTAACACCGGGGAGCTGTTTTTT. The full variable domain, in which reference TRBV15 and TRBJ2-2 provide the parts outside the CDR3, is DAMVIQNPRYQVTQFGKPVTLSCSQTLNHNVMYWYQQKSSQAPKLLFHYYDKDFNNEADTPDNFQSRRPNTSFCFLDIRSPGLGDTAMYLCATMTSGSNTGELFFGEGSRLTVL.

This chain joins TRBV4-3 and TRBJ1-1; 7 positions agree with TRBD1. V was clipped by 0 bases and J by 8 bases; unmatched bases: 3. This CDR3 has 13 residues. The germline CDR1 and CDR2 sequences are LGHNA and YSLEER. CDR3 DNA: TGCGCCAGCAGCCAAGATAGGGGACAGGAAGCTTTCTTT. Its protein product is CASSQDRGQEAFF.

The J gene is TRBJ2-2, the V gene TRBV6-5; 7 bases fit TRBD1. Trimming took 6 bases from V and 3 from J; bases not matched to a gene: 7. The CDR3 runs to 15 residues. Looked up from germline, CDR1 is MNHEY and CDR2 is SVGAGI. CDR3 amino acids: CASSFTGDDTGELFF. DNA for the CDR3: TGTGCCAGCAGCTTTACAGGGGATGACACCGGGGAGCTGTTTTTT.

The V call is TRBV28, the J call TRBJ2-7; D is uncertain. The germline V gene has CDR1 MDHEN and CDR2 SYDVKM. V was trimmed by 8 bases and J by 6 bases, leaving 8 bases between them. The CDR3 has 10 amino acids. CDR3 residues: CASFSGEQYF. CDR3 in DNA: TGTGCCAGCTTCTCTGGCGAGCAGTACTTC.

The CDR3 coding sequence is TGTGCCAGCAGTTACTCGACAGGGGCTCGGTACACTGAAGCTTTCTTT. It specifies CASSYSTGARYTEAFF. The chain recombines TRBV6-5 with TRBJ1-1; TRBD1 matches 8 bases. CDR3 size: 16 residues. The V and J ends lost 0 bases and 3 bases, in that order; junction bases with no gene match: 6. Germline V CDR1 and CDR2: MNHEY, SVGAGI.

J is TRBJ2-3 and V is TRBV13; maybe TRBD2 (5 bases). V lost 3 bases, J lost 2 bases, and 12 bases lay in between. Germline V gene lookup returns CDR1 PRHDT and CDR2 FYEKMQ (reference sequence). CDR3 size: 15 residues. CDR3 in amino acids: CASSFLQRTTDTQYF. The CDR3 DNA is TGTGCCAGCAGCTTCCTTCAGCGGACCACAGATACGCAGTATTTT.

The chain carries TRBV27 and TRBJ2-7, with a tentative D call TRBD1 (5 bases). The CDR3 totals 15 residues. CDR1 and CDR2 from the germline V gene are MNHEY and SMNVEV (reference sequence). Deletions cut 4 bases from V and 0 bases from J, with 13 bases between. CDR3 residues: CASSSRDSDSYEQYF. CDR3 DNA sequence: TGTGCCAGCAGTTCTCGAGACAGTGACTCCTACGAGCAGTACTTC.

This chain links TRBV9 with TRBJ1-1; D perhaps matches TRBD1 (5 bases). The V gene's germline CDR1 is SGDLS and CDR2 YYNGEE. This CDR3 contains 17 residues. V was trimmed by 0 bases and J by 8 bases, leaving 23 bases between them. In DNA form, the CDR3 reads TGTGCCAGCAGCGTAGGGTCTCCTCGTTTGGGGGGAACCGAAGCTTTCTTT. This codes for CASSVGSPRLGGTEAFF.

The genes are TRBV9 and TRBJ1-2; TRBD1 might be the D (6 bases). The V and J ends lost 0 bases and 8 bases respectively, with 20 bases between them. CDR1 is SGDLS, CDR2 YYNGEE, per germline. CDR3 length equals 16 residues. In nucleotides, the CDR3 is TGTGCCAGCAGCGTAGAAATCCCCGCAGGGGACGACGGCTACACCTTC. It codes for CASSVEIPAGDDGYTF.

The chain combines TRBV5-5 with TRBJ2-7, with TRBD2 matching over 8 bases. CDR3 length equals 15 residues. Germline CDR1 SGHKS, CDR2 YYEKEE (reference sequence). The V segment lost 0 bases and the J segment 0 bases; nucleotides outside the gene matches: 2. DNA of the CDR3: TGTGCCAGCAGCTTGGACGGGAGGGCCTCCTACGAGCAGTACTTC. Encoded protein: CASSLDGRASYEQYF.

Points on this clone: Mismatch with germline at one junction end may stem from a read error. The rearrangement joins TRBV7-7 to TRBJ2-7; 12 bases map to TRBD1. Germline-derived CDR1 and CDR2 are SSHAT and FNYEAQ (reference sequence). CDR3 length: 15 residues. DNA for the CDR3: TGTGCTAGCAGCTTGTCGGGACAGGGGGCGGAAGAGCAGTACTTC. Translating gives CASSLSGQGAEEQYF.

This clone was recorded a few times. This sequence joins TRBV12-5 and TRBJ1-1, with D maybe TRBD1 (5 bases). This CDR3 comprises 15 residues. V was clipped by 0 bases and J by 7 bases, with 15 bases between them. Germline assignment: CDR1 LGHNT and CDR2 FRNRAP. The CDR3: CASGLVLRGNNEAFF. CDR3 nucleotide sequence: TGTGCTAGTGGTTTGGTACTTCGGGGGAATAATGAAGCTTTCTTT.

This rearrangement joins TRBV27 to TRBJ2-7, with 9 bases lining up with TRBD1. The CDR3 sequence is 14 residues long. V shed 6 bases and J 6 bases; nucleotides not matched to a gene: 9. The germline V gene has CDR1 MNHEY and CDR2 SMNVEV (reference sequence). In DNA, the CDR3 is TGTGCCAGCAGCCGGGACAGGGTTCTTCTCGAGCAGTACTTC. Its translation is CASSRDRVLLEQYF.

The table lists this clone with a count of one. The chain joins TRBV21-1 to TRBJ1-5. TRBV21-1 is tagged as a pseudogene. The CDR3 loop spans 16 amino acids. The CDR3: CASSIGGVNSNQPQHF. The CDR3 DNA sequence: TGTGCCAGCAGCATCGGAGGGGTAAATAGCAATCAGCCCCAGCATTTT.

The chain carries TRBV7-8 and TRBJ2-1, with 9 bases aligning to TRBD2. Germline V lookup: CDR1 SGHVS, CDR2 FQNEAQ. V was pared by 3 bases and J by 6 bases, with 9 bases of the junction left unmatched. CDR3 length: 16 residues. The CDR3 spells CASSLAGTSIGNEQFF. CDR3 DNA sequence: TGTGCCAGCAGCTTGGCCGGGACTAGCATTGGCAATGAGCAGTTCTTC.

The table lists this clone with a count of one. The chain couples TRBV27 to TRBJ1-3; D is unclear. The CDR3 contains 13 residues. In germline, CDR1 is MNHEY, CDR2 SMNVEV (reference sequence). V shed 8 bases and J shed 1 base, with 9 bases lying between them. The DNA for the CDR3 is TGTGCCAGCTCCGATTTGTCTGGAAACACCATATATTTT. Translating gives CASSDLSGNTIYF.

The chain has TRBV27 and TRBJ1-1; 7 bases match TRBD1. V was pared by 0 bases and J by 4 bases, with 5 bases of the junction left unmatched. Per the germline V gene, CDR1 is MNHEY and CDR2 is SMNVEV (reference sequence). The CDR3 has 15 amino acids. CDR3 amino acids: CASSLSGTVATEAFF. The CDR3 bases are TGTGCCAGCAGTTTATCCGGGACAGTAGCCACTGAAGCTTTCTTT.